The 9 T cell receptor beta chains reported below all come from one sample, sequenced in a study of T cell responses to AZD1222 COVID-19 vaccine (dated by TCRdb to the early 2020s). This specimen's time point label, per the study, means: baseline before first vaccination. The library came from the immunoSEQ multiplex PCR assay. The table comes from immuneACCESS by way of TCRdb, which keeps in-frame sequences with V and J called. Part of the clones is missing from these tables; in studies checked, under half for an unresolved V gene and the rest for unknown reasons. For this sample there are some 170,000 clones; 85% to 95% appear just once. The ten largest clones take up about 1% of the sample. This material consisted of peripheral blood, taken on day 0 of AZD1222 vaccination. The receptors were sampled from an adult in good health.

This chain links TRBV30 with TRBJ1-4; TRBD1 matches at 8 bases. The CDR3 runs 15 residues. Germline V gives CDR1 GTSNPN, CDR2 SVGIG (reference sequence). J gave up 6 bases and V 3 bases, and 9 bases lay outside the gene matches. Here the CDR3 DNA reads TGTGCCTGGAGCGTTGACAGGGGTGTTCATGAAAAACTGTTTTTT. This gives the protein CAWSVDRGVHEKLFF.

This clone was seen more than once but under ten times. V is TRBV5-1 and J is TRBJ1-1; no definite D call. Trimming shortened V by 3 bases and J by 7 bases, and 22 bases separated the two germline ends. Germline V CDR1 and CDR2: SGHRS, YFSETQ. The CDR3 length is 16 residues. The CDR3 coding sequence is TGCGCCAGCAGCTCCTTGGGAGCTGAGAACACTTATGAAGCTTTCTTT. This encodes CASSSLGAENTYEAFF.

This chain uses TRBV6-5 with TRBJ2-1, with 8 positions matching TRBD2. The V segment lost 6 bases and the J segment 7 bases; nucleotides outside the gene matches: 11. Per the germline V gene, CDR1 is MNHEY and CDR2 is SVGAGI. CDR3 length: 15 residues. The CDR3: CASRPGGAGWNEQFF. In DNA, the CDR3 is TGTGCCAGCAGGCCCGGGGGGGCCGGTTGGAATGAGCAGTTCTTC.

The chain uses TRBV5-4 and TRBJ1-2; perhaps TRBD1 as D (6 bases). The CDR3 consists of 14 residues. V lost 0 bases and J lost 7, with 13 bases in between. Germline V gene sequence: CDR1 SGHNT, CDR2 YYREEE (reference sequence). The CDR3 nucleotides are TGTGCCAGCAGCTTGGATACAGGGCCTGGTGGCTACACCTTC. This sequence encodes CASSLDTGPGGYTF.

This chain joins TRBV7-9 and TRBJ1-2; D call uncertain. Deletions cut 8 bases from V and 8 bases from J, with 15 bases between. CDR3 size: 12 residues. Germline V CDR1 and CDR2: SEHNR, FQNEAQ (reference sequence). CDR3 bases: TGTGCCAGCGATGTGGGCTCGGGGGGCTACACCTTC. Translation: CASDVGSGGYTF.

The rearrangement joins TRBV18 to TRBJ2-1; D unresolved. V lost 0 bases and J 2 bases, leaving 14 bases between the germline ends. Germline values: CDR1 KGHSH, CDR2 LQKENI. The CDR3 has 17 residues. CDR3 loop: CASSPPIGRSPYNEQFF. CDR3 coding DNA: TGTGCCAGCTCACCACCGATCGGCCGGAGCCCCTACAATGAGCAGTTCTTC.

This clone was recorded many times. This specimen includes other DNA sequences encoding the same CDR3. The rearrangement joins TRBV5-1 to TRBJ2-1, with D maybe TRBD1 (6 bases). The CDR3 is 15 amino acids. V was pared by 5 bases and J by 0 bases, with 12 bases between. CDR1 is SGHRS and CDR2 is YFSETQ in the germline V gene. Here the CDR3 DNA reads TGCGCCAGCAGTCCAGGGGCCAGCTCCTACAATGAGCAGTTCTTC. Protein: CASSPGASSYNEQFF.

This chain links TRBV18 with TRBJ1-1; 8 nucleotides agree with TRBD1. CDR3 size: 19 residues. Germline values: CDR1 KGHSH, CDR2 LQKENI. With 3 bases clipped from V and 1 base from J, the junction kept 16 bases outside the gene matches. The CDR3 DNA follows: TGTGCCAGCTCACCGCGTCGACAGGGGATGGTTATGGGGAACACTGAAGCTTTCTTT. This translates into CASSPRRQGMVMGNTEAFF. Based on the CDR3 plus reference TRBV18 and TRBJ1-1, the full variable domain is NAGVMQNPRHLVRRRGQEARLRCSPMKGHSHVYWYRQLPEEGLKFMVYLQKENIIDESGMPKERFSAEFPKEGPSILRIQQVVRGDSAAYFCASSPRRQGMVMGNTEAFFGQGTRLTVV.

The gene calls are TRBV7-9 and TRBJ2-1; perhaps TRBD1 as D (5 bases). This CDR3 spans 13 amino acids. The germline V and J ends were trimmed by 6 bases and 7 bases, with 13 bases remaining between them. Germline V gene sequence: CDR1 SEHNR, CDR2 FQNEAQ (reference sequence). The CDR3 sequence: CASRTDRRNEQFF. Written as DNA, the CDR3 is TGTGCCAGCAGGACCGACAGACGGAATGAGCAGTTCTTC.